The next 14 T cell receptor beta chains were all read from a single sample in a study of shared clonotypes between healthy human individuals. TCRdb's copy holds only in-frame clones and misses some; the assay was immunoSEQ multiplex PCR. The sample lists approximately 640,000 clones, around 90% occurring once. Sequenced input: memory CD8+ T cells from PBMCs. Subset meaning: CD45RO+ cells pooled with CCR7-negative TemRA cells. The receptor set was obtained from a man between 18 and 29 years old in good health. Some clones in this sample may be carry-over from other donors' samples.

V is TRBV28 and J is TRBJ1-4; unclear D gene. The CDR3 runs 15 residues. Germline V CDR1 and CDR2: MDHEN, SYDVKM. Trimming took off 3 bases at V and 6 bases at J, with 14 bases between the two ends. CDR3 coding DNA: TGTGCCAGCAGTTTTGGGCAGAATTTATATGAAAAACTGTTTTTT. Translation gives CASSFGQNLYEKLFF. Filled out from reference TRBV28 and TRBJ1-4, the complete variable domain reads DVKVTQSSRYLVKRTGEKVFLECVQDMDHENMFWYRQDPGLGLRLIYFSYDVKMKEKGDIPEGYSVSREKKERFSLILESASTNQTSMYLCASSFGQNLYEKLFFGSGTQLSVL.

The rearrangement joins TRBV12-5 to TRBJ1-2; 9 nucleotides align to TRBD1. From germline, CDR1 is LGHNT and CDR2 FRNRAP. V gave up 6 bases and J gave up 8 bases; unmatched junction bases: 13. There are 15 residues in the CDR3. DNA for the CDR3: TGTGCTAGTGGGGCCGGGACAGGGAAGGACGCGGGCTACACCTTC. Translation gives CASGAGTGKDAGYTF.

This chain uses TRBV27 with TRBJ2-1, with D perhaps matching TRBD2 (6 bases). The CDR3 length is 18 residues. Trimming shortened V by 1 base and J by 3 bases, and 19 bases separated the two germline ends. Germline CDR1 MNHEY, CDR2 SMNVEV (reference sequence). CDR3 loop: CASSLFFGLGSLYNEQFF. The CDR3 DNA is TGTGCCAGCAGTTTATTTTTCGGCCTCGGGAGTCTCTACAATGAGCAGTTCTTC.

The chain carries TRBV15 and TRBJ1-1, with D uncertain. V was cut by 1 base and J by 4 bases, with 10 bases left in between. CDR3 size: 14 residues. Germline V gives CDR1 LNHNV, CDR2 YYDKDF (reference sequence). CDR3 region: CATSRVGRATEAFF. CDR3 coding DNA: TGTGCCACCAGCAGAGTGGGTAGGGCCACTGAAGCTTTCTTT.

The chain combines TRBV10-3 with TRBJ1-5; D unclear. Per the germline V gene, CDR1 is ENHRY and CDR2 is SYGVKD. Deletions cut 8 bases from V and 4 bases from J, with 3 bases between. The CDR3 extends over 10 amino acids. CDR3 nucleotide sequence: TGTGCCATCGGGAATCAGCCCCAGCATTTT. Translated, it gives CAIGNQPQHF.

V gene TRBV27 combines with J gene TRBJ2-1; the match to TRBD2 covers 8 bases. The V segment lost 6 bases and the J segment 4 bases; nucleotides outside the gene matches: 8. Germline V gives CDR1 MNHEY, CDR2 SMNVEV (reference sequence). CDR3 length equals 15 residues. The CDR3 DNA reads TGTGCCAGCAGCCTTAGCGGGGCCAGTTACAATGAGCAGTTCTTC. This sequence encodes CASSLSGASYNEQFF.

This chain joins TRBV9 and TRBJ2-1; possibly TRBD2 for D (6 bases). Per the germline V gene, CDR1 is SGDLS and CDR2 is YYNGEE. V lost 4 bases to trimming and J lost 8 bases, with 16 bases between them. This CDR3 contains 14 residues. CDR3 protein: CASSTGLRTDEQFF. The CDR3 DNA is TGTGCCAGCAGCACCGGACTAAGGACCGATGAGCAGTTCTTC.

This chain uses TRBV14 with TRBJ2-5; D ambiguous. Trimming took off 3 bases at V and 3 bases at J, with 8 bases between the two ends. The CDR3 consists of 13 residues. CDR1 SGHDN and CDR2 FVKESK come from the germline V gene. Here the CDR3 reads CASSHLRKETQYF. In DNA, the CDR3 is TGTGCCAGCAGCCATTTAAGGAAAGAGACCCAGTACTTC. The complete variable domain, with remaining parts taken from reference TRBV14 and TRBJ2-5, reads EAGVTQFPSHSVIEKGQTVTLRCDPISGHDNLYWYRRVMGKEIKFLLHFVKESKQDESGMPNNRFLAERTGGTYSTLKVQPAELEDSGVYFCASSHLRKETQYFGPGTRLLVL.

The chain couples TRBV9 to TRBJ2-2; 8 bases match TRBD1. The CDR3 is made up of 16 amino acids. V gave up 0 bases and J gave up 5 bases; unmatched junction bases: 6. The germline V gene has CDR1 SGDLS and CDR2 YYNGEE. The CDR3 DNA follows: TGTGCCAGCAGCGTAGCTAGGACAGGGAAGACCGGGGAGCTGTTTTTT. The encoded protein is CASSVARTGKTGELFF. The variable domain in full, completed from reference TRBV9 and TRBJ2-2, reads DSGVTQTPKHLITATGQRVTLRCSPRSGDLSVYWYQQSLDQGLQFLIQYYNGEERAKGNILERFSAQQFPDLHSELNLSSLELGDSALYFCASSVARTGKTGELFFGEGSRLTVL.

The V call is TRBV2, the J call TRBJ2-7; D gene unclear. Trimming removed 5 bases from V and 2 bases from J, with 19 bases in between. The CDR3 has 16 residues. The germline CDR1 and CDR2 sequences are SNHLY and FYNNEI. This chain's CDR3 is CASSPSVTVAAYEQYF. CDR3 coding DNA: TGTGCCAGCAGTCCGTCGGTGACGGTAGCAGCCTACGAGCAGTACTTC. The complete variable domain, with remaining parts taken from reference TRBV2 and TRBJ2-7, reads EPEVTQTPSHQVTQMGQEVILRCVPISNHLYFYWYRQILGQKVEFLVSFYNNEISEKSEIFDDQFSVERPDGSNFTLKIRSTKLEDSAMYFCASSPSVTVAAYEQYFGPGTRLTVT.

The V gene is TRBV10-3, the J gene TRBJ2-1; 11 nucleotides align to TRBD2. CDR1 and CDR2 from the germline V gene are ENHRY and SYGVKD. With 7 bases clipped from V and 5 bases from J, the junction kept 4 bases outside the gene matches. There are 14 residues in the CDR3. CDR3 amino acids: CAIKPGLADNEQFF. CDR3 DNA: TGTGCCATCAAACCGGGACTAGCGGACAATGAGCAGTTCTTC.

CDR3 residues: CASSGMADGYTF. For the CDR3, the DNA is TGTGCCAGCAGCGGGATGGCGGATGGCTACACCTTC. The chain combines TRBV13 with TRBJ1-2; D is unclear. The CDR3 extends over 12 amino acids. Trimming left V 5 bases short and J 6 bases short, with 10 bases between. Germline loops: CDR1 PRHDT, CDR2 FYEKMQ (reference sequence).

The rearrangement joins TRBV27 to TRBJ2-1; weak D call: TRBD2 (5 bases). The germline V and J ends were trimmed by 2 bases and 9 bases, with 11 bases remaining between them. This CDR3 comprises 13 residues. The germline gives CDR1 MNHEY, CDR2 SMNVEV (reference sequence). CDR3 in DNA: TGTGCCAGCAGTTTAGCCCCGCTAGCTGAGCAGTTCTTC. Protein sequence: CASSLAPLAEQFF.

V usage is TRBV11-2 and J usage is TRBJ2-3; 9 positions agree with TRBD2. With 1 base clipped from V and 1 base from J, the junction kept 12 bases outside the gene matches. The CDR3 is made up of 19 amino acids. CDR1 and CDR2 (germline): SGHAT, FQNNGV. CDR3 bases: TGTGCCAGCAGCTTAGCTTTTAGCGGGAGTGGGGCGCGCACAGATACGCAGTATTTT. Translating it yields CASSLAFSGSGARTDTQYF.